This is a list of T cell receptor beta chains from one sample in a study of T cells in Graves' hyperthyroidism and ophthalmopathy. TCRdb recomputed calls from the multiplex PCR reads with MiXCR, one row per CDR3 protein. The data show a few hundred thousand distinct CDR3 sequences, less than 25% seen once. Sequenced sample: blood. The source is a man aged 18-30 years with Graves' hyperthyroidism. Both conserved end residues are part of each CDR3. The D gene is left open where the match is weak. Size is omitted from some rows. Given values are once, few, many or a class for expanded clones.

j_gene: TRBJ1-2; v_gene: TRBV7-2; d_gene: NA; len: 15; abundance: few; CDR3aa: CASSLAVPGNYGYTF; CDR3nt: TGTGCCAGCAGCTTAGCGGTGCCCGGAAACTATGGCTACACCTTC
j_gene: TRBJ1-5; v_gene: TRBV2; d_gene: TRBD1; len: 15; abundance: many; CDR3aa: CASSEDRGGGQPQHF; CDR3nt: TGTGCCAGCAGTGAAGACAGGGGGGGTGGTCAGCCCCAGCATTTT
j_gene: TRBJ2-7; v_gene: TRBV6-2/TRBV6-3; d_gene: TRBD1; len: 14; abundance: many; CDR3aa: CASSPWDRSYEQYF; CDR3nt: TGTGCCAGCAGTCCATGGGACAGATCCTACGAGCAGTACTTC
j_gene: TRBJ1-1; v_gene: TRBV11-2; d_gene: NA; len: 16; abundance: many; CDR3aa: CASSPRVQGLNTEAFF; CDR3nt: TGTGCCAGCAGCCCACGCGTACAGGGATTGAACACTGAAGCTTTCTTT
j_gene: TRBJ1-1; v_gene: TRBV5-5; d_gene: NA; len: 11; abundance: NA; CDR3aa: CASTLLAEAFF; CDR3nt: TGTGCCAGCACCCTTTTGGCTGAAGCTTTCTTT
j_gene: TRBJ2-5; v_gene: TRBV11-2; d_gene: NA; len: 14; abundance: many; CDR3aa: CASSQWGGQETQYF; CDR3nt: TGTGCCAGCAGCCAGTGGGGAGGACAAGAGACCCAGTACTTC
j_gene: TRBJ1-6; v_gene: TRBV30; d_gene: NA; len: 12; abundance: many; CDR3aa: CAWGRRNSPLHF; CDR3nt: TGTGCCTGGGGACGGCGAAATTCACCCCTCCACTTT
j_gene: TRBJ1-5; v_gene: TRBV6-1; d_gene: TRBD1; len: 18; abundance: NA; CDR3aa: CASSVEGARYWSNQPQHF; CDR3nt: TGTGCCAGCAGTGTTGAGGGGGCGAGATATTGGAGCAATCAGCCCCAGCATTTT
j_gene: TRBJ1-5; v_gene: TRBV28; d_gene: TRBD1; len: 15; abundance: many; CDR3aa: CASSPTGGTGQPQHF; CDR3nt: TGTGCCAGCAGTCCGACAGGGGGCACGGGACAGCCCCAGCATTTT
j_gene: TRBJ1-1; v_gene: TRBV2; d_gene: TRBD1; len: 15; abundance: few; CDR3aa: CASGKDRVLNTEAFF; CDR3nt: TGTGCCAGCGGTAAAGACAGGGTTTTGAACACTGAAGCTTTCTTT
j_gene: TRBJ2-1; v_gene: TRBV7-2; d_gene: TRBD2; len: 15; abundance: few; CDR3aa: CASSLSGGSYNEQFF; CDR3nt: TGTGCCAGCAGCTTATCGGGGGGCTCCTACAATGAGCAGTTCTTC
j_gene: TRBJ1-1; v_gene: TRBV9; d_gene: NA; len: 15; abundance: NA; CDR3aa: CASSVAGVSNTEAFF; CDR3nt: TGTGCCAGCAGCGTAGCTGGGGTCTCGAACACTGAAGCTTTCTTT
j_gene: TRBJ2-5; v_gene: TRBV5-1; d_gene: NA; len: 14; abundance: few; CDR3aa: CASSPRDSGGTQYF; CDR3nt: TGCGCCAGCAGCCCGAGGGACTCCGGGGGGACCCAGTACTTC
j_gene: TRBJ2-5; v_gene: TRBV3-1; d_gene: NA; len: 15; abundance: NA; CDR3aa: CASTVGGARGETQYF; CDR3nt: TGTGCCAGCACCGTAGGAGGGGCGAGGGGAGAGACCCAGTACTTC
j_gene: TRBJ1-2; v_gene: TRBV19; d_gene: NA; len: 13; abundance: many; CDR3aa: CASSIGEGNGYTF; CDR3nt: TGTGCCAGTAGTATAGGGGAGGGGAATGGCTACACCTTC
j_gene: TRBJ1-2; v_gene: TRBV28; d_gene: TRBD1; len: 17; abundance: few; CDR3aa: CASSPISADRISYGYTF; CDR3nt: TGTGCCAGCAGCCCTATCTCCGCGGACAGGATAAGCTATGGCTACACCTTC
j_gene: TRBJ1-1; v_gene: TRBV5-1; d_gene: NA; len: 14; abundance: many; CDR3aa: CASSPRGDYTEAFF; CDR3nt: TGCGCCAGCAGCCCACGGGGGGATTACACTGAAGCTTTCTTT
j_gene: TRBJ2-7; v_gene: TRBV28; d_gene: TRBD2; len: 14; abundance: NA; CDR3aa: CAGSDSGTSYEQYF; CDR3nt: TGTGCCGGGTCTGATAGCGGGACCTCCTACGAGCAGTACTTC
j_gene: TRBJ1-2; v_gene: TRBV28; d_gene: NA; len: 13; abundance: many; CDR3aa: CASSAGHSYGYTF; CDR3nt: TGTGCCAGCAGTGCGGGACACAGCTATGGCTACACCTTC
j_gene: TRBJ1-1; v_gene: TRBV18; d_gene: NA; len: 18; abundance: NA; CDR3aa: CASSPTVLQAGKNTEAFF; CDR3nt: TGTGCCAGCTCACCGACGGTTCTTCAGGCAGGGAAGAACACTGAAGCTTTCTTT
j_gene: TRBJ2-2; v_gene: TRBV20-1; d_gene: TRBD2; len: 16; abundance: many; CDR3aa: CSVPGSGGLLGGELFF; CDR3nt: TGCAGTGTCCCGGGAAGCGGGGGCCTCCTTGGCGGGGAGCTGTTTTTT
j_gene: TRBJ1-1; v_gene: TRBV19; d_gene: NA; len: 13; abundance: many; CDR3aa: CASSMGQNTEAFF; CDR3nt: TGTGCCAGTAGTATGGGACAGAACACTGAAGCTTTCTTT
j_gene: TRBJ1-5; v_gene: TRBV2; d_gene: NA; len: 18; abundance: many; CDR3aa: CASSEAVGNRVDNQPQHF; CDR3nt: TGTGCCAGCAGTGAAGCAGTAGGGAACAGAGTCGATAATCAGCCCCAGCATTTT
j_gene: TRBJ2-5; v_gene: TRBV20-1; d_gene: NA; len: 10; abundance: many; CDR3aa: CSASPRTQYF; CDR3nt: TGCAGTGCTAGTCCGCGGACCCAGTACTTC
j_gene: TRBJ1-1; v_gene: TRBV11-1; d_gene: TRBD1; len: 16; abundance: NA; CDR3aa: CASSTRQGVENTEAFF; CDR3nt: TGTGCCAGCAGCACAAGACAGGGGGTTGAGAACACTGAAGCTTTCTTT
j_gene: TRBJ1-1; v_gene: TRBV2; d_gene: TRBD1; len: 15; abundance: many; CDR3aa: CASSEGAQGGTEAFF; CDR3nt: TGTGCCAGCAGTGAAGGTGCCCAGGGGGGCACTGAAGCTTTCTTT
j_gene: TRBJ1-5; v_gene: TRBV19; d_gene: TRBD1; len: 14; abundance: many; CDR3aa: CASSVGTVNQPQHF; CDR3nt: TGTGCCAGTAGTGTTGGGACAGTGAATCAGCCCCAGCATTTT
j_gene: TRBJ1-4; v_gene: TRBV24-1; d_gene: TRBD1; len: 15; abundance: many; CDR3aa: CATSDSRTGYQKLFF; CDR3nt: TGTGCCACCAGTGATTCCCGGACAGGGTATCAAAAACTGTTTTTT
j_gene: TRBJ1-1; v_gene: TRBV19; d_gene: NA; len: 11; abundance: many; CDR3aa: CASSINLGTVF; CDR3nt: TGTGCCAGTAGTATCAACCTGGGTACGGTGTTT
j_gene: TRBJ2-7; v_gene: TRBV12-3/TRBV12-4; d_gene: TRBD2; len: 15; abundance: many; CDR3aa: CASSSTAGGSYEQYF; CDR3nt: TGTGCCAGCAGCTCCACGGCCGGGGGGTCCTACGAGCAGTACTTC
j_gene: TRBJ1-2; v_gene: TRBV2; d_gene: NA; len: 14; abundance: NA; CDR3aa: CASRGQVLNYGYTF; CDR3nt: TGTGCCAGCCGGGGGCAGGTCCTGAACTATGGTTACACCTTC
j_gene: TRBJ1-2; v_gene: TRBV20-1; d_gene: NA; len: 13; abundance: many; CDR3aa: CSARVDRILGYTF; CDR3nt: TGCAGTGCTAGGGTCGACAGGATCCTTGGCTACACCTTC
j_gene: TRBJ1-6; v_gene: TRBV5-1; d_gene: NA; len: 15; abundance: NA; CDR3aa: CASSLIGSYNSPLHF; CDR3nt: TGCGCCAGCAGCTTGATAGGCTCCTATAATTCACCCCTCCACTTT
j_gene: TRBJ2-2; v_gene: TRBV6-2/TRBV6-3; d_gene: TRBD2; len: 17; abundance: NA; CDR3aa: CAGSYLAGGPDTGELCF; CDR3nt: TGTGCCGGCAGTTATCTAGCGGGGGGGCCGGACACCGGGGAGCTGTGTTTT
j_gene: TRBJ2-2; v_gene: TRBV19; d_gene: NA; len: 14; abundance: NA; CDR3aa: CASAWGSHTEELFF; CDR3nt: TGTGCCAGTGCCTGGGGAAGTCACACCGAGGAGCTGTTTTTT
j_gene: TRBJ1-1; v_gene: TRBV12-3/TRBV12-4; d_gene: NA; len: 10; abundance: NA; CDR3aa: CASSLGGAFF; CDR3nt: TGTGCCAGCAGTTTGGGGGGGGCTTTCTTT
j_gene: TRBJ2-2; v_gene: TRBV11-2; d_gene: NA; len: 17; abundance: NA; CDR3aa: CASRRPPGALNTGELFF; CDR3nt: TGTGCCAGCAGACGACCCCCGGGGGCCCTAAACACCGGGGAGCTGTTTTTT
j_gene: TRBJ1-5; v_gene: TRBV19; d_gene: NA; len: 13; abundance: many; CDR3aa: CASSMTPRQPQHF; CDR3nt: TGTGCCAGTAGTATGACCCCCCGGCAGCCCCAGCATTTT
j_gene: TRBJ1-1; v_gene: TRBV5-8; d_gene: NA; len: 15; abundance: NA; CDR3aa: CASSWGQGMNTEAFF; CDR3nt: TGTGCCAGCAGCTGGGGGCAGGGGATGAACACTGAAGCTTTCTTT
j_gene: TRBJ2-7; v_gene: TRBV28; d_gene: TRBD2; len: 17; abundance: many; CDR3aa: CASSSYPTSGVPYEQYF; CDR3nt: TGTGCCAGCAGTTCCTATCCGACTAGCGGGGTCCCCTACGAGCAGTACTTC
j_gene: TRBJ1-2; v_gene: TRBV6-1; d_gene: NA; len: 12; abundance: many; CDR3aa: CASRPGVYGYTF; CDR3nt: TGTGCCAGCAGGCCAGGGGTTTATGGCTACACCTTC
j_gene: TRBJ1-2; v_gene: TRBV6-1; d_gene: NA; len: 12; abundance: many; CDR3aa: CASTGANYGYTF; CDR3nt: TGTGCCAGCACAGGGGCTAACTATGGCTACACCTTC
j_gene: TRBJ1-2; v_gene: TRBV11-2; d_gene: NA; len: 13; abundance: many; CDR3aa: CASSLGGARGYTF; CDR3nt: TGTGCCAGCAGCTTAGGAGGGGCGCGGGGCTACACCTTC
j_gene: TRBJ1-1; v_gene: TRBV6-1; d_gene: TRBD1; len: 14; abundance: NA; CDR3aa: CASSERGTGSEAFF; CDR3nt: TGTGCCAGCAGTGAAAGGGGGACAGGGTCTGAAGCTTTCTTT